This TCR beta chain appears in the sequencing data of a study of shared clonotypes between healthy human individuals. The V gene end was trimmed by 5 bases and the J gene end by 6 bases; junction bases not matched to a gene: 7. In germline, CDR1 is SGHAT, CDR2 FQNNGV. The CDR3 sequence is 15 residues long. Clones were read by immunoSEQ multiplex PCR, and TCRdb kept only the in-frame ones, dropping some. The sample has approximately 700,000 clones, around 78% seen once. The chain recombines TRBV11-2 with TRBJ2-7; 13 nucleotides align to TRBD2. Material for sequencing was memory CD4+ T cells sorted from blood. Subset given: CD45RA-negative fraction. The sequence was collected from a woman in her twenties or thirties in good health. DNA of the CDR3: TGTGCCAGCAGCCACGGACTAGCGGGAGAAGGCGAGCAGTACTTC. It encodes CASSHGLAGEGEQYF.